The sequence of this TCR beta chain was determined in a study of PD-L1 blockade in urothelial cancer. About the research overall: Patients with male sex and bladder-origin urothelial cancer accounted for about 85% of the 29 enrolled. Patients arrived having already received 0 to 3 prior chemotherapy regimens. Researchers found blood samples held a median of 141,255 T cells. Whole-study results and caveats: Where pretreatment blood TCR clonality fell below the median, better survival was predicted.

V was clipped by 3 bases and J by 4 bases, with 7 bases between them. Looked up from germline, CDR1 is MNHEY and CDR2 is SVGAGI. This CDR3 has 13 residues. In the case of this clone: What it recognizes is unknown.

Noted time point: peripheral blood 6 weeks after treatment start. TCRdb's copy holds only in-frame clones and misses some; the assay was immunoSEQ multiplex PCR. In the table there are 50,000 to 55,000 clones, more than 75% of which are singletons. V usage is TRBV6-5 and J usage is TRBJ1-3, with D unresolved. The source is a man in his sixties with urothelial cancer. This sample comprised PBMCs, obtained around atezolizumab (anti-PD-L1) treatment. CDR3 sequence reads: CASSYYQGNTIYF. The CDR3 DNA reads TGTGCCAGCAGTTATTATCAGGGAAACACCATATATTTT.